This T cell receptor (beta chain) is from a study of somatic mutations in cytotoxic T cells in rheumatoid arthritis. Study context: The researchers flow-sorted some T-cell populations stained with V beta antibodies and got nearly 100% purity, and these included V beta1+ cells sequenced for TCRB.

Study-wide points: Per patient, the largest CD8+ clone was found to exceed 20% of CD8+ cells in 8 of 65 cases. No age-related increase in CD8+ clonality was seen in healthy controls, but one was seen in rheumatoid arthritis patients.

The repertoire was sequenced with immunoSEQ multiplex PCR; TCRdb's copy has only in-frame clones and lacks some. Altogether some 20,000 clones are present, roughly 80% being singletons, with the ten largest covering approximately 20%. With 3 bases removed from V and 2 bases from J, the gap between germline ends came to 12 bases. Germline V gene lookup returns CDR1 SGHNT and CDR2 YYREEE (reference sequence). The CDR3 totals 14 residues. Turning to this clone: Antigen specificity is unknown.

Sequences were obtained from CD8+ T cells sorted from blood. V and J are TRBV5-4 and TRBJ2-7, with unresolved D. The source is a woman aged 60-75 years in good health. CDR3 amino acids: CASSSHADPYEQYF. The CDR3 nucleotides are TGTGCCAGCAGCTCTCACGCTGATCCCTACGAGCAGTACTTC.